This T cell receptor beta chain was captured in a study of persistence of HIV-infected CD4 T cells. Notes on the study in general: Degenerate expanded CDR3beta sequences were enriched among CMV- and Gag-responding cells.

The V end was cut by 6 bases, the J end by 8 bases, with 11 bases between. Germline lookup yields CDR1 MNHEY and CDR2 SVGAGI. The CDR3 contains 13 residues. Sequencing used immunoSEQ version 4 in survey mode. The assay was immunoSEQ multiplex PCR, and TCRdb's table has in-frame clones only and misses some. The sample has roughly 45,000 clones, about 89% seen once; the top ten hold approximately 1%. Cells were stimulated nonspecifically with anti-CD3/anti-CD28 magnetic beads. Responding CD4+ T cells were sorted by upregulation of both CD40 ligand and CD69. Donors had CD4+ T cell counts above 400 cells/uL and were CMV-seropositive. Stimulated PBMCs had first been depleted of CD8+ T cells. A note on this clone: What it binds is not known.

Sequencing was performed on CD4+ T cells sorted from PBMCs after approximately 19-hour stimulation, taken from a patient who received antiretroviral therapy. The V gene is TRBV6-5, the J gene TRBJ1-6, with a possible D match to TRBD1 (6 bases). This clonotype originated in an adult man with HIV who was CMV-seropositive. CDR3 loop: CASSQGRYSPLHF. The CDR3, as DNA: TGTGCCAGCAGCCAGGGGAGGTATTCACCCCTCCACTTT.